The source of this T cell receptor (beta chain) is a study of T-cell reconstitution after alpha-beta-depleted transplantation in children. Regarding the study as a whole: One year post-transplant, T-cell counts and diversity were largely derived from T cells produced anew. Some patients showed high day-60 TCRbeta diversity, which derived from surviving recipient T cells and thymic progenitors. Roughly two months post-transplant, alpha-beta T cells reportedly originated from several hundred graft clones that had expanded.

Preparing the TCRbeta library involved the use of unique molecular identifiers. TCRdb reprocessed the PCR reads via MiXCR and lists one record per CDR3 protein. The sample yields about 98,000 distinct CDR3 sequences, under 25% seen once. The CDR3 is 12 amino acids. The V and J ends lost 4 bases and 5 bases respectively, with 8 bases between them. Per the germline V gene, CDR1 is LGHDT and CDR2 is YNNKEL (reference sequence). This clonotype was recorded many times. As yet, its antigen is unknown. The origin of this receptor is a boy aged 2 to 10 with acute lymphoblastic leukemia, due to receive a stem cell transplant. The sample was PBMCs, taken before TCRalphabeta/CD19-depleted stem cell transplant. This chain links TRBV3-1 with TRBJ2-5; D is ambiguous. CDR3 sequence (DNA): TGTGCCAGCAGCCTTGTCAGCGAGACCCAGTACTTC. Translated: CASSLVSETQYF.